The 29 T cell receptor beta chains below were found in one sample sequenced in a study of blood T cells in healthy people across ages. Then a second PCR, running about 6 to 12 cycles, was carried out with a sample-barcoded 5' primer and a J-beta primer mix. Each CDR3 protein is one row after TCRdb ran MiXCR on the 5' RACE reads. The table includes 1.5 million to 2 million distinct CDR3 sequences, around 40% detected once. Sequenced sample: blood. These receptors originate from a human donor in good health.

A word on this clonotype: The junction departs from germline at one end; a sequencing error may be responsible. This chain connects TRBV7-2 to TRBJ2-7; no clear D. CDR3 length: 13 residues. Germline-derived CDR1 and CDR2 are SGHTA and FQGNSA. CDR3 sequence (DNA): TGTGCCAGCAGCTTAGCACTCTCCTACGAGGAGTACTTC. Protein product: CASSLALSYEEYF.

This clonotype turned up a few times. One end of the junction is discordant with germline, which a read error may explain. This sequence joins TRBV20-1 and TRBJ1-2; a weak D match, TRBD1 (6 bases). CDR1 DFQATT and CDR2 SNEGSKA come from the germline V gene (reference sequence). CDR3 length: 14 amino acids. The DNA of the CDR3 is TGCAGTGCAAGAGGAGACAGGCTTGACTATGGCTACACCTTC. Translated: CSARGDRLDYGYTF.

Many counts were recorded for this clonotype. CDR3 sequence (DNA): TGTGCCATCAGTGAAGTCGGGGATGGTCCAGCAGATACGCAGTATTTT. This codes for CAISEVGDGPADTQYF. The chain has TRBV10-3 and TRBJ2-3; D possibly corresponds to TRBD2 (5 bases). Trimming removed 3 bases from V and 4 bases from J, with 17 bases in between. The CDR3 runs 16 residues. CDR1 ENHRY and CDR2 SYGVKD come from the germline V gene.

The V and J genes are TRBV3-1 and TRBJ2-5, with TRBD2 matching 7 bases. Germline trimming cut 3 bases from V and 2 bases from J; bases unmatched to any gene: 3. The CDR3 spans 14 residues. Per the germline V gene, CDR1 is LGHDT and CDR2 is YNNKEL (reference sequence). CDR3 DNA sequence: TGTGCCAGCAGCCACCGAGCGGGGCAAGAGACCCAGTACTTC. Translation gives CASSHRAGQETQYF.

The gene calls are TRBV7-2 and TRBJ2-5; D may be TRBD1 (6 bases). The DNA end is more similar to TRBJ2-7, so the J call may be wrong. The CDR3 sequence is 15 residues long. Germline V CDR1 and CDR2: SGHTA, FQGNSA. The CDR3 DNA reads as TGTGCCAGCAGCTTAGATGACAGGTTACCCTACGAGCAGTACTTC. Protein: CASSLDDRLPYEQYF.

This clonotype was detected ten times or more. V is TRBV28 and J is TRBJ2-7; D remains unclear. Germline values: CDR1 MDHEN, CDR2 SYDVKM. This CDR3 region has 11 residues. The V gene lost 6 bases and the J gene lost 4 bases, with 7 bases spanning the gap. CDR3 nucleotides: TGTGCCAGCAGATACCTTTACGAGCAGTACTTC. It translates to CASRYLYEQYF.

This chain joins TRBV9 and TRBJ1-2; no definite D call. V was clipped by 0 bases and J by 8 bases, with 11 bases between them. Germline CDR1 and CDR2: SGDLS and YYNGEE. This CDR3 comprises 13 residues. CDR3 residues: CASSVGRAWGYTF. CDR3 DNA: TGTGCCAGCAGCGTAGGGAGGGCCTGGGGCTACACCTTC.

As to this clonotype: One junction end does not reproduce the germline sequence, and a read error may be involved. The J gene is TRBJ2-7, the V gene TRBV5-1, with 10 positions matching TRBD1. This CDR3 has 15 amino acids. The germline V gene encodes CDR1 SGHRS and CDR2 YFSETQ. The CDR3 nucleotides are TGCGTCAGCAGCTTGGTGGGACAGGGGCCTCACGAGCAGTACTTC. Encoded protein: CVSSLVGQGPHEQYF.

This clonotype showed up many times. The genes are TRBV7-7 and TRBJ2-1; 8 bases align to TRBD1. The V gene's germline CDR1 is SSHAT and CDR2 FNYEAQ (reference sequence). The CDR3 runs to 13 residues. Trimming at V came to 5 bases and at J to 5 bases, leaving 2 bases not matched to a gene. CDR3 residues: CASSPTGDNEQFF. CDR3 DNA sequence: TGTGCCAGCAGCCCGACAGGGGACAATGAGCAGTTCTTC.

The table lists this clonotype with a few counts. This chain connects TRBV7-9 to TRBJ2-1; 9 nucleotides align to TRBD1. Germline CDR1 reads SEHNR; CDR2 reads FQNEAQ (reference sequence). J was trimmed by 8 bases and V by 3 bases; bases with no gene match: 8. The CDR3 consists of 15 residues. CDR3 in amino acids: CASSLGLDRGDEQFF. The DNA for the CDR3 is TGTGCCAGCAGCTTGGGTCTGGACAGGGGCGATGAGCAGTTCTTC.

V and J are TRBV6-5 and TRBJ2-7, with D uncertain. CDR1 and CDR2 (germline): MNHEY, SVGAGI. The V gene lost 6 bases and the J gene lost 2 bases, with 14 bases spanning the gap. The CDR3 is 14 amino acids. This CDR3 is CASSPETPPYEQYF. The CDR3 DNA follows: TGTGCCAGCAGCCCTGAGACACCCCCCTACGAGCAGTACTTC.

The rearrangement links TRBV7-2 to TRBJ2-1; D might be TRBD2 (5 bases). The V gene lost 5 bases and the J gene lost 8 bases, with 13 bases spanning the gap. The CDR3 has 13 amino acids. CDR1 and CDR2 from the germline V gene are SGHTA and FQGNSA. The CDR3 DNA sequence: TGTGCCAGCAGCCCTCCCGGGGTGTATGAGCAGTTCTTC. It translates to CASSPPGVYEQFF.

The table lists this clonotype with a few counts. The rearrangement uses TRBV6-2 or TRBV6-3 and TRBJ2-7; 8 bases fit TRBD2. The CDR3 has 13 amino acids. The trim removed 7 bases at V and 2 bases at J, leaving 4 bases unmatched. Germline V gives CDR1 MNHEY, CDR2 SVGEGT. The CDR3 here is CASKPRGAYEQYF. CDR3 coding DNA: TGTGCCAGCAAACCGCGGGGGGCCTACGAGCAGTACTTC.

This clonotype was seen a few times. The gene calls are TRBV20-1 and TRBJ2-1, with 7 positions matching TRBD1. Germline CDR1 and CDR2: DFQATT and SNEGSKA (reference sequence). The CDR3 is 13 amino acids. The J segment lost 11 bases and the V segment lost 2 bases, leaving 9 bases of the junction unmatched. The CDR3 nucleotides read TGCAGTGCTAGATTCCCTACAGGGGTGAAGCAGTTCTTC. It specifies CSARFPTGVKQFF.

The chain employs TRBV20-1 and TRBJ2-5, with D perhaps TRBD1 (6 bases). V lost 1 base, J lost 3 bases, and 21 bases lay in between. The CDR3 sequence is 17 residues long. Germline V gene sequence: CDR1 DFQATT, CDR2 SNEGSKA (reference sequence). The CDR3 nucleotides read TGCAGTGCTAGAGGGCCCCGGGCCCAGGGGTCCGAAGAGACCCAGTACTTC. Translated, it gives CSARGPRAQGSEETQYF.

This clonotype was observed a few times. The chain is built from TRBV11-2 and TRBJ2-3; TRBD2 matches at 8 bases. The CDR3 length is 16 residues. The junction had 10 bases not matched to a gene; V was cut back by 3 bases and J by 5 bases. CDR1 and CDR2 from the germline V gene are SGHAT and FQNNGV. The CDR3 is CASSFQAGVPQDTQYF. The CDR3 DNA is TGTGCCAGCAGCTTTCAAGCGGGGGTCCCACAAGATACGCAGTATTTT. Using reference TRBV11-2 and TRBJ2-3 for the parts outside the CDR3, the full variable domain is EAGVAQSPRYKIIEKRQSVAFWCNPISGHATLYWYQQILGQGPKLLIQFQNNGVVDDSQLPKDRFSAERLKGVDSTLKIQPAKLEDSAVYLCASSFQAGVPQDTQYFGPGTRLTVL.

This clonotype appeared a single time. The rearrangement joins TRBV28 to TRBJ1-5; D unclear. The CDR3 spans 17 residues. CDR1 and CDR2 from the germline V gene are MDHEN and SYDVKM. V lost 4 bases, J lost 0 bases, and 16 bases lay in between. The CDR3 DNA reads TGTGCCAGCAGTTCTCGAGGTTTACGTCCTAGCAATCAGCCCCAGCATTTT. This translates into CASSSRGLRPSNQPQHF. Drawing the rest from reference TRBV28 and TRBJ1-5, the complete variable domain is DVKVTQSSRYLVKRTGEKVFLECVQDMDHENMFWYRQDPGLGLRLIYFSYDVKMKEKGDIPEGYSVSREKKERFSLILESASTNQTSMYLCASSSRGLRPSNQPQHFGDGTRLSIL.

Turning to this clonotype: At one boundary the junction diverges from the germline segment, which might be a read error. The chain is built from TRBV28 and TRBJ2-5; 8 positions agree with TRBD2. The CDR3 is 13 amino acids. Germline CDR1 MDHEN, CDR2 SYDVKM. DNA for the CDR3: TGTGCCACCAACGGCGGGGGGCGAGAGGCCCAGTACTTC. Its translation: CATNGGGREAQYF.

This chain joins TRBV24-1 and TRBJ1-1; 12 bases map to TRBD1. Germline V CDR1 and CDR2: KGHDR, SFDVKD. The CDR3 contains 18 residues. The V segment lost 4 bases and the J segment 1 base; nucleotides outside the gene matches: 9. CDR3 DNA: TGTGCCACCAGTGACGGTGGGGGACAGGGGGCAGGGAACACTGAAGCTTTCTTT. Residues: CATSDGGGQGAGNTEAFF.

The V and J genes are TRBV2 and TRBJ2-1, with 7 bases fitting TRBD2. The CDR3 runs 13 residues. In germline, CDR1 is SNHLY, CDR2 FYNNEI. J lost 6 bases, V lost 7 bases, and 6 bases had no gene match. The CDR3 nucleotides are TGTGCCAGCACAAACGGGGGGAGCAATGAGCAGTTCTTC. Residues: CASTNGGSNEQFF.

As to this clonotype: This may come from a read error, since a much larger clone is one base off. This chain uses TRBV12-3 or TRBV12-4 with TRBJ2-1, with a tentative D call TRBD1 (5 bases). The CDR3 extends over 12 amino acids. V was clipped by 3 bases and J by 9 bases, with 9 bases between them. The CDR3 loop reads CASSFFRGEQFF. In nucleotides, the CDR3 is TGTGCCAGCAGTTTTTTTAGGGGTGAGCAGTTCTTC.

In its sample, this clonotype was seen a few times. The chain links TRBV10-3 to TRBJ2-5; a weak D match, TRBD2 (6 bases). The DNA end is a closer match to TRBJ2-7, so the J assignment may be wrong. The CDR3 is 17 residues long. Germline CDR1 ENHRY, CDR2 SYGVKD. The CDR3 DNA follows: TGTGCCATCAGTGAATATGAGGCGGGGAGGCCTTTCAACGAGCAGTACTTC. Protein sequence: CAISEYEAGRPFNEQYF.

The V gene is TRBV21-1, the J gene TRBJ1-6. TRBV21-1 is annotated as a pseudogene. CDR3 size: 17 residues. This CDR3 is CASSKVTQGFYNSPLHF. The CDR3 DNA is TGTGCCAGCAGCAAAGTAACACAGGGCTTCTATAATTCACCCCTCCACTTT.

This clonotype was counted many times. This chain joins TRBV7-2 and TRBJ2-5; TRBD1 aligns across 9 bases. There are 17 residues in the CDR3. CDR1 is SGHTA, CDR2 FQGNSA, per germline. The V gene end was trimmed by 1 base and the J gene end by 3 bases; junction bases not matched to a gene: 9. In nucleotides, the CDR3 is TGTGCCAGCAGCTTAGGGTTATCGGGACAGGGTGAAGAGACCCAGTACTTC. Translated: CASSLGLSGQGEETQYF.

This rearrangement joins TRBV20-1 to TRBJ2-7, with TRBD2 matching over 13 bases. After removal of 5 bases from V and 3 bases from J, the junction contained 4 bases not matched to a gene. The length of the CDR3 is 14 residues. CDR1 and CDR2 (germline): DFQATT, SNEGSKA (reference sequence). The CDR3 region is CSASWTSGGYEQYF. In DNA, the CDR3 is TGCAGTGCTTCCTGGACTAGCGGGGGCTACGAGCAGTACTTC.

There are a few counts of this clonotype. The chain links TRBV7-2 to TRBJ2-1, with 7 positions matching TRBD2. The CDR3 is 15 amino acids. Germline values: CDR1 SGHTA, CDR2 FQGNSA. The V gene end was trimmed by 2 bases and the J gene end by 3 bases; junction bases not matched to a gene: 4. The CDR3 is CASSLTAGDYNEQFF. The CDR3 DNA reads as TGTGCCAGCAGCTTAACGGCGGGGGACTACAATGAGCAGTTCTTC.

The genes are TRBV20-1 and TRBJ2-1; the D gene could be TRBD1 or TRBD2 (5 bases each). The germline V gene has CDR1 DFQATT and CDR2 SNEGSKA (reference sequence). The CDR3 is 11 amino acids. The ends were cut back, 1 base at V and 10 bases at J, with 8 bases in the middle. The CDR3 sequence is CSARGGTEQFF. CDR3 bases: TGCAGTGCTAGAGGGGGGACCGAGCAGTTCTTC.

The V gene is TRBV27, the J gene TRBJ2-1, with 8 bases matching TRBD2. Germline V CDR1 and CDR2: MNHEY, SMNVEV (reference sequence). Trimming at V came to 4 bases and at J to 8 bases, leaving 7 bases not matched to a gene. The CDR3 has 14 residues. The CDR3 here is CASSSGGARDEQFF. The CDR3 nucleotides read TGTGCCAGCAGTTCGGGGGGGGCGAGGGATGAGCAGTTCTTC.

The chain links TRBV7-2 to TRBJ1-6, with a tentative D call TRBD1 (5 bases). Germline V gene data show CDR1 as SGHTA and CDR2 as FQGNSA. The CDR3 is 19 amino acids. Trimming left V 1 base short and J 1 base short, with 17 bases between. The CDR3 region is CASSLGVRGLGSYNSPLHF. The CDR3 nucleotides read TGTGCCAGCAGCTTAGGTGTACGGGGACTCGGATCCTATAATTCACCCCTCCACTTT.